This T cell receptor (beta chain) was observed in a study of regulatory T cells in long-lasting Graves disease (dated by TCRdb to 2020 to 2022). Study-level background: To count as having persistent Graves' disease, a patient had to have received antithyroid drug treatment for over 5 years with TSH receptor autoantibodies remaining persistently positive. Peripheral blood TCR sequencing and RNA sequencing compared persistent Graves' disease patients with newly diagnosed Graves' disease patients. The study was registered as a clinical trial and conducted in China. TCR sequencing covered around 13 persistent and 20 or so newly diagnosed Graves' disease patients, some 35 samples in total. Antithyroid drugs had been taken for approximately 10 years on average by persistent Graves' disease patients in the clinical cohort.

Library preparation was by multiplex PCR. Reads for this sample came from an Illumina HiSeq 4000. CDR3 regions were amplified by Arm-PCR with iRepertoire HTBI primers to construct TCR beta libraries. Before sequencing, the PCR products underwent gel purification. Turning to the authors' computational methods: Gene usage analysis of CDR3 amino acid clonotypes used the roughly 62 TRBV and fewer than 15 TRBJ segments found across samples. COPE and FqMerger were used to merge the filtered high-quality paired reads into contigs. BLAST was used to align contigs to IMGT TRBV, TRBD and TRBJ reference genes, with CDR3 defined following IMGT. Any clonotype with a frequency above 0.1% was counted as a highly expanded clone. Shannon entropy was used to measure repertoire diversity, and the Gini coefficient was used to measure V-J evenness. A clonotype was considered public if more than one individual shared it. TCRdb reworked the public reads: Q25 trimming with fastp, MiXCR clone assembly, productive beta chains retained. Rows matching on CDR3 protein sequence are summarized as one entry with the most common DNA and genes. TCRdb's processing, not the study's, gives the V and J calls here. The sample includes a few hundred thousand distinct CDR3 sequences, with roughly 24% observed a single time. Approximately 30% of the sample is in the top ten clones.

The time point label, as the study defines it: persistent/refractory GD, antithyroid drugs over 5 years with positive TRAb. For both TCR sequencing and RNA sequencing, RNA was extracted from PBMCs using TRIzol. The diagnosis of Graves' disease was made according to American Thyroid Association guidelines. Patients for the study were recruited at an endocrinology department in Xi'an, China. Each patient gave 9 to 10 milliliters of peripheral blood, collected in an EDTA anticoagulant tube. Ficoll Paque Plus density gradient separation was used to isolate PBMCs, and no additional T cell sorting was done. An Agilent 2100 Bioanalyzer and agarose gel were used to assess RNA quality, and a NanoDrop 2000 was used to measure RNA concentration. This clonotype was picked up many times. Its cognate antigen has yet to be identified. Base qualities are not recorded, but no much larger clone differs from it by a single base.

Paper-wide results and their limitations: Preferential use of TRBV28, TRBJ1-2 and TRBJ2-5 was observed in persistent disease, whereas TRBV20-1 and TRBJ2-1 were favored in newly diagnosed disease. Compared with newly diagnosed patients, persistent Graves' disease patients had lower TCR Shannon entropy and fewer highly expanded clones, which suggests clonal expansion. A larger number of public clonotypes was shared among persistent patients (approximately 2,600) than among newly diagnosed patients (around 970). Only peripheral blood was studied, because thyroid tissue, the primary lesion, was inaccessible. The authors noted that the small sample size was a limitation that may lower accuracy. Only the TCR beta chain was sequenced and analyzed.

V is reduced by 0 bases and J by 0 bases, leaving a spacing of 8 bases between them. The CDR3 holds 16 amino acids from the cysteine to the phenylalanine. Of the read, only the CDR3 DNA is kept; its 48 bases are in frame from base 1. According to the germline V gene, CDR1 reads MNHEY and CDR2 reads SVGEGT. The chain is encoded by TRBV6-2 or TRBV6-3 joined to TRBJ2-2, and possibly TRBD1, on 6 matching bases. The TCR comes from a woman between 35 and 50 years old with Graves disease. Donor details come from another sample of the same person, matched by shared clones. The specimen was peripheral blood mononuclear cells (PBMCs), collected when the disease was refractory, from a patient treated with antithyroid drugs. The CDR3 reads CASSYSDSSNTGELFF. The nucleotide sequence is TGTGCCAGCAGTTACTCGGACAGTTCGAACACCGGGGAGCTGTTTTTT.